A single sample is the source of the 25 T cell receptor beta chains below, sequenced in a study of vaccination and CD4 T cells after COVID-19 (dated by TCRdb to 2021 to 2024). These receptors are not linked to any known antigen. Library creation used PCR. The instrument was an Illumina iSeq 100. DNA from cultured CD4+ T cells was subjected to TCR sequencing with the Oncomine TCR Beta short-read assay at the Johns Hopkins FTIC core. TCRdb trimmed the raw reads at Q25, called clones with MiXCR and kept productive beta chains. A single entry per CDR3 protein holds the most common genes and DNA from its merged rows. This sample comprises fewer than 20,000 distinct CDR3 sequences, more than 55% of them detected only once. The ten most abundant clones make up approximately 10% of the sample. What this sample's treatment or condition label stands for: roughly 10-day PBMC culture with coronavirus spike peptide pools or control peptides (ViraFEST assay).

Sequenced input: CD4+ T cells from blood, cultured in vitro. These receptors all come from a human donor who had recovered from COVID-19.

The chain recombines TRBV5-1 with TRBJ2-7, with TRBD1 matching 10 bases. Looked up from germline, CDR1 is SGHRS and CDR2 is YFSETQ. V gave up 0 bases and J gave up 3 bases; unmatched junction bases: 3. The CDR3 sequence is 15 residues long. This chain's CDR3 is CASSLGTGGGYEQYF. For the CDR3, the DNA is TGCGCCAGCAGCTTGGGGACAGGGGGAGGCTACGAGCAGTACTTC.

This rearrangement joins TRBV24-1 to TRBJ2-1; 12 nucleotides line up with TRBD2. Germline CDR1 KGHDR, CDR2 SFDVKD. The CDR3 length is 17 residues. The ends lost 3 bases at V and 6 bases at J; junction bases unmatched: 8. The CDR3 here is CATSDPQLAGGPNEQFF. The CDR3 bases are TGTGCCACCAGTGATCCCCAACTAGCGGGAGGCCCCAATGAGCAGTTCTTC.

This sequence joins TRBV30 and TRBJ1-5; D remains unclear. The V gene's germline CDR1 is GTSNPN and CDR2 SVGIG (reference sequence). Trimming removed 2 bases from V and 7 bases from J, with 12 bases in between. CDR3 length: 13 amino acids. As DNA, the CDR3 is TGTGCCTGGAGTTATAGTGAGGACCAGCCCCAGCATTTT. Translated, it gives CAWSYSEDQPQHF.

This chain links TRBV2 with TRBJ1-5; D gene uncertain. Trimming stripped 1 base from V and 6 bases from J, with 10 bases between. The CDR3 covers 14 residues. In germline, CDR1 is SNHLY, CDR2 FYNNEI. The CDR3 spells CASSEGDRSQPQHF. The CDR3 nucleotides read TGTGCCAGCAGTGAAGGGGATCGCAGTCAGCCCCAGCATTTT.

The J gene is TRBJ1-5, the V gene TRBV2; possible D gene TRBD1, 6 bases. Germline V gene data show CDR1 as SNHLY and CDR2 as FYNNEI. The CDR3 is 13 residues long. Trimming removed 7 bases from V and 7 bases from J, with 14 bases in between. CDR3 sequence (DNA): TGTGCCAGCACATGGGACAAGTCACAGCCCCAGCATTTT. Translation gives CASTWDKSQPQHF. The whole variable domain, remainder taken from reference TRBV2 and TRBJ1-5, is EPEVTQTPSHQVTQMGQEVILRCVPISNHLYFYWYRQILGQKVEFLVSFYNNEISEKSEIFDDQFSVERPDGSNFTLKIRSTKLEDSAMYFCASTWDKSQPQHFGDGTRLSIL.

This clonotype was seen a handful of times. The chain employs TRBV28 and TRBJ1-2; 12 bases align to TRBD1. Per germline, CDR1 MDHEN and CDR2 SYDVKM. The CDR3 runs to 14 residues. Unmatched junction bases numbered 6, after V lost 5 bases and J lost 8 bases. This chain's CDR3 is CASSLGTGGFGYTF. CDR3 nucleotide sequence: TGTGCCAGCAGTCTCGGGACAGGGGGCTTCGGCTACACCTTC.

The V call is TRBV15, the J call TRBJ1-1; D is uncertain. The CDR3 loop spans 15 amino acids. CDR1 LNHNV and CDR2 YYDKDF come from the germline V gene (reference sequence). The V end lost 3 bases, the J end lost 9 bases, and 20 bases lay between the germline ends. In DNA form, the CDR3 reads TGTGCCACCAGCAGGAGCAGGACTCCGGAGGAAAAAGCTTTCTTT. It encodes CATSRSRTPEEKAFF.

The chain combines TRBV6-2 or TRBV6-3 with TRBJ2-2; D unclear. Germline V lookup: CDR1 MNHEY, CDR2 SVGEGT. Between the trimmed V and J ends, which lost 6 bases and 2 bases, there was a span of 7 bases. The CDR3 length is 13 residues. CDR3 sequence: CASSITNTGELFF. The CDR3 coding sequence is TGTGCCAGCAGCATTACTAACACCGGGGAGCTGTTTTTT.

CDR3 sequence reads: CASSFGQVQETQYF. The CDR3 DNA follows: TGCGCCAGCAGCTTCGGGCAGGTCCAAGAGACCCAGTACTTC. The chain carries TRBV5-1 and TRBJ2-5; D is uncertain. Trimming took off 2 bases at V and 1 base at J, with 9 bases between the two ends. The V gene's germline CDR1 is SGHRS and CDR2 YFSETQ. This CDR3 comprises 14 residues. Full variable domain (outside the CDR3, taken from reference TRBV5-1 and TRBJ2-5): KAGVTQTPRYLIKTRGQQVTLSCSPISGHRSVSWYQQTPGQGLQFLFEYFSETQRNKGNFPGRFSGRQFSNSRSEMNVSTLELGDSALYLCASSFGQVQETQYFGPGTRLLVL.

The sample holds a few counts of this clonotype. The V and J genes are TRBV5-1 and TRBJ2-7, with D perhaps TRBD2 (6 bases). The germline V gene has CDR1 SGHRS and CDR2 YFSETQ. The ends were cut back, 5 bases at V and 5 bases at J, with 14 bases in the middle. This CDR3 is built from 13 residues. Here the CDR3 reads CASRQDYLNEQYF. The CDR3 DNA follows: TGCGCCAGCAGACAGGACTATCTCAACGAGCAGTACTTC.

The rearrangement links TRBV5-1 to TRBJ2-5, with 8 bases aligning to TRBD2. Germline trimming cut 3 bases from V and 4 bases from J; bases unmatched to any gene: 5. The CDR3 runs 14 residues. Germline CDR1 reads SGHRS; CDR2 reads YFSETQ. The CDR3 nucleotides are TGCGCCAGCAGCTACGGGGGGGAAGGAGAGACCCAGTACTTC. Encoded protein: CASSYGGEGETQYF.

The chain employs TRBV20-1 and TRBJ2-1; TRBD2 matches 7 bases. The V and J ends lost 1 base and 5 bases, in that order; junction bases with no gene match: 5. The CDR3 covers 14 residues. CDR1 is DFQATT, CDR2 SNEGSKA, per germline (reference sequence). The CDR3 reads CSARAIAGDNEQFF. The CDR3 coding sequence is TGCAGTGCTAGAGCGATAGCGGGTGACAATGAGCAGTTCTTC.

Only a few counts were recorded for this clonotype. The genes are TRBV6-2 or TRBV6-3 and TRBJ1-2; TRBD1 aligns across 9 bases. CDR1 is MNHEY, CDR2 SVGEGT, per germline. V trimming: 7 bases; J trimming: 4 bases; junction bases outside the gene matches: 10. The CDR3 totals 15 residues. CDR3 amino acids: CASIKDRGGSYGYTF. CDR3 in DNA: TGTGCCAGCATAAAGGACAGGGGAGGATCCTATGGCTACACCTTC.

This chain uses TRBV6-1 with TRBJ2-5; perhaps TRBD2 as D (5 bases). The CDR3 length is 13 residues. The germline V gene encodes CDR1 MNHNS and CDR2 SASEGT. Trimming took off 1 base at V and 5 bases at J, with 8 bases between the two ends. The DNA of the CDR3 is TGTGCCAGCAGTGAAGGGGGAGTTGAGACCCAGTACTTC. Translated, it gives CASSEGGVETQYF.

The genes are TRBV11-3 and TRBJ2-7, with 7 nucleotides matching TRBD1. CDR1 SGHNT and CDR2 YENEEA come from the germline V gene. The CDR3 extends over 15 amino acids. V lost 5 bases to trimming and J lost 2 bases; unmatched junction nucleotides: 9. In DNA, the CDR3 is TGTGCCAGCAGCACTGACAGGGCCAGTACCTACGAGCAGTACTTC. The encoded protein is CASSTDRASTYEQYF.

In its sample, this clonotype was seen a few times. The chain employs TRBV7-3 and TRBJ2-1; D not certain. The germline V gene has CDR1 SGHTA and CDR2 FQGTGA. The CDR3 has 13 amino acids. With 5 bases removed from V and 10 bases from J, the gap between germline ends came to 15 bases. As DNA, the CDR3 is TGTGCCAGCAGCGAAATTGGAGATGGGGAGCAGTTCTTC. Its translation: CASSEIGDGEQFF.

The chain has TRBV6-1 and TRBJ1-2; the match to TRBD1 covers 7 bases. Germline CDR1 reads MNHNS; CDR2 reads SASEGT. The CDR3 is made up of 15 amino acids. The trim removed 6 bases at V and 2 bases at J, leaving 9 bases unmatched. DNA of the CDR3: TGTGCCAGCAGGTCCCCGGGACAGACGAACTATGGCTACACCTTC. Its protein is CASRSPGQTNYGYTF.

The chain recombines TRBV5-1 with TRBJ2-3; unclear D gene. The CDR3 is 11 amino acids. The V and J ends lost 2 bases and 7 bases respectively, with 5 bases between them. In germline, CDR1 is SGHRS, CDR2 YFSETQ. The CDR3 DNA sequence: TGCGCCAGCAGCTTCTCAAATACGCAGTATTTT. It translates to CASSFSNTQYF.

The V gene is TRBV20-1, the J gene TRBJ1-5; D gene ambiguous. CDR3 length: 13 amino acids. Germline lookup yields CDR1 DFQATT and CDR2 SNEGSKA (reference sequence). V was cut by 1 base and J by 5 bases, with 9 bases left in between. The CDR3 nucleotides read TGCAGTGCTAGAGCACATTTCGATCAGCCCCAGCATTTT. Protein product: CSARAHFDQPQHF.

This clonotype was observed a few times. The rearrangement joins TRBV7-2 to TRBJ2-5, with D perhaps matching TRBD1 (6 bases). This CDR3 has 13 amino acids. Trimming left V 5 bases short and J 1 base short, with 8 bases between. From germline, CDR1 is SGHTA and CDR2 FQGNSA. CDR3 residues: CASSQGSQETQYF. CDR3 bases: TGTGCCAGCAGCCAGGGGTCCCAAGAGACCCAGTACTTC.

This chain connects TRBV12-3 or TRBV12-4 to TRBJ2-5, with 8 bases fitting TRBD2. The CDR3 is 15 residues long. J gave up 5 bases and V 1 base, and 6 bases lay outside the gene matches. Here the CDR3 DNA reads TGTGCCAGCAGTTTAGGGGGACTAGGTCAGGAGACCCAGTACTTC. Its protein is CASSLGGLGQETQYF.

The CDR3 region is CASTPGGSSGNTIYF. CDR3 in DNA: TGTGCCAGCACCCCCGGGGGGAGCTCTGGAAACACCATATATTTT. The V gene is TRBV28, the J gene TRBJ1-3; a possible D gene is TRBD1 (5 bases). Germline V lookup: CDR1 MDHEN, CDR2 SYDVKM. CDR3 length equals 15 residues. V was shortened by 7 bases and J by 0 bases, with 13 bases between the two germline ends.

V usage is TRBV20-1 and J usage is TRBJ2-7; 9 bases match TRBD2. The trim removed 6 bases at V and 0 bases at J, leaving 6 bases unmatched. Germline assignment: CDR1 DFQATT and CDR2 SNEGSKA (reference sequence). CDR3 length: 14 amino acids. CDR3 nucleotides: TGCAGTGCAATAAGACTAGCGGCCTCCTACGAGCAGTACTTC. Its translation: CSAIRLAASYEQYF.

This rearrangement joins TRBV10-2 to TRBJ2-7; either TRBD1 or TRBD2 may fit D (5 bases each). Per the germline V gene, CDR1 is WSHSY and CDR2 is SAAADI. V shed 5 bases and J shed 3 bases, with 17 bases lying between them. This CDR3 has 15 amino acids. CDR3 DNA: TGCGCCAGCAGTTTTACAGGACTGCTGTTCTACGAGCAGTACTTC. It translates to CASSFTGLLFYEQYF.

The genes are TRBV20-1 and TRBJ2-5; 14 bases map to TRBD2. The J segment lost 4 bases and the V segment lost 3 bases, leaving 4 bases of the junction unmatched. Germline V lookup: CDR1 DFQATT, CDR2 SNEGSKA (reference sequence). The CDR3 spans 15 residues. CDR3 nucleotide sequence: TGCAGTGCTAGCGGACTAGCGGGAGGAGGAGAGACCCAGTACTTC. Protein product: CSASGLAGGGETQYF.